Here is one TCR beta chain with its context. PCR primers comprised 60 Vbeta and 13 Jbeta primers. Using immunoSEQ multiplex PCR, the repertoire was profiled, and TCRdb retains in-frame clones only, with some absent. This sample has about 180,000 clones, with over 75% found just once. These data are taken from a study of cytomegalovirus exposure and HLA in healthy donors. The CDR3 has 13 residues. Germline-derived CDR1 and CDR2 are SEHNR and FQNEAQ (reference sequence). The V end was cut by 3 bases, the J end by 5 bases, with 10 bases between. Specimen: PBMCs. The clonotype comes from a man in his fifties or sixties in good health and CMV-seronegative. The chain uses TRBV7-9 and TRBJ2-5; a possible D gene is TRBD2 (6 bases). CDR3 sequence reads: CASSFGGLETQYF. CDR3 nucleotides: TGTGCCAGCAGCTTCGGGGGTCTGGAGACCCAGTACTTC.